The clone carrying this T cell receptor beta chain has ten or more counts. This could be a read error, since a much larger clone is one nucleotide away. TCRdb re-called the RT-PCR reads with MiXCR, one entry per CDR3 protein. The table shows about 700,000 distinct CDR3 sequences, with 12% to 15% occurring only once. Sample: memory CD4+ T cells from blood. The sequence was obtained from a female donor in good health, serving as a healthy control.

DNA of the CDR3: TGCAGCGCCGACAAGGCTAGCACAGATACGCAGTATTTT. Translating it yields CSADKASTDTQYF. The chain recombines TRBV29-1 with TRBJ2-3; D gene uncertain. Germline V gene lookup returns CDR1 SQVTM and CDR2 ANQGSEA. The CDR3 is 13 amino acids. V lost 7 bases to trimming and J lost 0 bases, with 11 bases between them.